A selection of T cell receptor beta chains follows, all from one sample in a study of CD8 T cells in ankylosing spondylitis. One entry per CDR3 protein results from TCRdb running MiXCR on the 5' RACE reads. The sample lists roughly 150,000 distinct CDR3 sequences; about a third were seen once. The sequenced sample consisted of synovial fluid, either unsorted or a sorted T cell fraction (not recorded which). The receptors were gathered from a male donor with ankylosing spondylitis. Both conserved end residues are part of each CDR3. A D gene is named only where the DNA matches it firmly. Expanded clones get a size class; other rows say once, few or many, or leave the size out.

cdr3_aa | j_call | v_call | d_call | clone_size
CAISGKGAEDQPQHF | TRBJ1-5 | TRBV10-3 | TRBD1 | NA
CSATRGVDEQFF | TRBJ2-1 | TRBV20-1 | TRBD2 | NA
CASSVEAWTYNEQFF | TRBJ2-1 | TRBV9 | NA | few
CASSLGPLQGADTQYF | TRBJ2-3 | TRBV7-2 | TRBD1 | NA
CASSPLYGTANYGYTF | TRBJ1-2 | TRBV5-5 | TRBD1 | many
CASSFRLTEAFF | TRBJ1-1 | TRBV7-2 | NA | many
CASSLETGAKNSPLHF | TRBJ1-6 | TRBV7-2 | NA | NA
CSASGTGGRGRSEQYF | TRBJ2-7 | TRBV20-1 | TRBD1 | NA
CSESLGQEGTEAFF | TRBJ1-1 | TRBV29-1 | TRBD1 | NA
CASSFGASNEQFF | TRBJ2-1 | TRBV13 | NA | NA
CASTLGGTATYEQYF | TRBJ2-7 | TRBV11-1 | NA | many
CASSLEGNNPYF | TRBJ2-7 | TRBV12-3/TRBV12-4 | NA | NA
CSARPRGRFGLAEYNEQFF | TRBJ2-1 | TRBV20-1 | TRBD2 | NA
CASQGAETSPLHF | TRBJ1-6 | TRBV3-1 | TRBD1 | NA